Detailed here is one T cell receptor beta chain. Its antigen is unknown. The V and J ends lost 6 bases and 5 bases, in that order; junction bases with no gene match: 11. Germline V gene lookup returns CDR1 MNHEY and CDR2 SVGAGI. This CDR3 spans 15 amino acids. The data derive from a study of cytomegalovirus exposure and HLA in healthy donors. Findings and limits, study-wide: Within a later analysis, the majority of CMV-associated TCR beta chains appeared HLA-restricted.

Primers: 60 Vbeta forward and 13 Jbeta reverse. This table comes from immunoSEQ multiplex PCR, and its TCRdb copy is limited to in-frame clones, with some not included. This listing includes roughly 120,000 clones. The sample comprised PBMCs. The chain recombines TRBV6-5 with TRBJ2-7, with 9 bases identical to TRBD1. The TCR comes from a man in his forties in good health and CMV-seropositive. The CDR3 nucleotides are TGTGCCAGCAGGCGCCGGGACAGGGTCCTTGACGAGCAGTACTTC. Its protein product is CASRRRDRVLDEQYF.